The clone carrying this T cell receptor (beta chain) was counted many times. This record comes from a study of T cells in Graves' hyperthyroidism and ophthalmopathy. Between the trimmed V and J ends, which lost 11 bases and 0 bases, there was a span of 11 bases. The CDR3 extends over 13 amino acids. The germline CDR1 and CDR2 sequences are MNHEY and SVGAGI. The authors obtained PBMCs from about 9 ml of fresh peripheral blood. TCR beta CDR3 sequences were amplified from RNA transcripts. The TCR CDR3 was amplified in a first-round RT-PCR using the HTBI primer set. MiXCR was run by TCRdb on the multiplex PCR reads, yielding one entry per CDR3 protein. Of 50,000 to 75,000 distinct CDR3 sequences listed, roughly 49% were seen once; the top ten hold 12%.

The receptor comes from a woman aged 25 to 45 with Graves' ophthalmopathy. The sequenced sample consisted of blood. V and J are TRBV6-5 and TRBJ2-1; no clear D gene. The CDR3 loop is CASRRSSYNEQFF. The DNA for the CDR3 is TGTGCCTCAAGACGGAGCTCCTACAATGAGCAGTTCTTC.